What follows are 30 T cell receptor beta chains derived from one specimen sequenced in a study of blood T cell repertoires in COVID-19. Here immunoSEQ multiplex PCR was the method, and the copy in TCRdb shows in-frame clones only, minus some. This table has 200,000 to 250,000 clones, 84% appearing once. What was sequenced was peripheral blood. The receptors originated from a woman at least 80 years old with COVID-19, enrolled during active disease.

The chain carries TRBV9 and TRBJ1-2, with TRBD1 identical over 7 bases. CDR3 length equals 14 residues. CDR1 and CDR2 from the germline V gene are SGDLS and YYNGEE. V gave up 4 bases and J gave up 6 bases; unmatched junction bases: 9. The CDR3 DNA sequence: TGTGCCAGCAGCCCCCGCCAACAGGGGAATGGCTACACCTTC. It yields the protein CASSPRQQGNGYTF.

This clone has just one count. The V call is TRBV19, the J call TRBJ2-5; D not certain. Germline V CDR1 and CDR2: LNHDA, SQIVND (reference sequence). The V end lost 10 bases, the J end lost 1 base, and 13 bases lay between the germline ends. This CDR3 has 13 amino acids. CDR3 protein: CATARWAQETQYF. The DNA for the CDR3 is TGTGCCACTGCCAGGTGGGCCCAAGAGACCCAGTACTTC.

The rearrangement uses TRBV2 and TRBJ2-1, with D possibly being TRBD2 (6 bases). This CDR3 comprises 14 residues. V gave up 1 base and J gave up 4 bases, with 8 bases separating them. Germline CDR1 SNHLY, CDR2 FYNNEI. The CDR3 is CASSEDAGYNEQFF. CDR3 nucleotide sequence: TGTGCCAGCAGTGAAGACGCGGGGTACAATGAGCAGTTCTTC.

The V and J genes are TRBV1 and TRBJ2-7; the DNA was not used to check the table's D call, TRBD2. TRBV1 is designated a pseudogene. The CDR3 loop spans 18 amino acids. The CDR3 DNA reads as TGCACCAGCAGCCACAGATCGGGGAAGGGAGGCTCCTCCTACGAGCAGTACTTC. Translated, it gives CTSSHRSGKGGSSYEQYF.

This clone occurred a few times. The chain couples TRBV6-5 to TRBJ2-7; D gene ambiguous. The CDR3 covers 13 residues. Trimming took 6 bases from V and 7 from J, leaving 16 bases between them. CDR1 is MNHEY and CDR2 is SVGAGI in the germline V gene. CDR3 nucleotides: TGTGCCAGCAGCTATGGGCCCCGCGTTGAGCAGTACTTC. This translates into CASSYGPRVEQYF.

The V gene is TRBV4-1, the J gene TRBJ1-5; perhaps TRBD1 as D (5 bases). This CDR3 region has 16 residues. Trimming shortened V by 0 bases and J by 0 bases, and 9 bases separated the two germline ends. CDR1 and CDR2 (germline): MGHRA, YSYEKL. CDR3 nucleotides: TGCGCCAGCAGCCAAGAGGGAGGGGCTAGCAATCAGCCCCAGCATTTT. It translates to CASSQEGGASNQPQHF.

CDR3 region: CASSVGAGQDETQYF. The CDR3 DNA reads as TGTGCCAGCAGCGTAGGTGCGGGGCAGGACGAGACCCAGTACTTC. The J gene is TRBJ2-5, the V gene TRBV9; tentatively, D is TRBD2 (6 bases). The CDR3 spans 15 residues. Trimming stripped 0 bases from V and 5 bases from J, with 14 bases between. The germline gives CDR1 SGDLS, CDR2 YYNGEE.

This clone came up a few times. CDR3 in DNA: TGTGCCAGCAGCCACACTAGCGGGGGGGAGACCCAGTACTTC. This codes for CASSHTSGGETQYF. The rearrangement joins TRBV3-1 (or the pseudogene TRBV3-2) to TRBJ2-5, with TRBD2 matching 12 bases. Germline-derived CDR1 and CDR2 are LGHDT and YNNKEL (reference sequence). This CDR3 comprises 14 residues. The ends lost 3 bases at V and 5 bases at J; junction bases unmatched: 1.

The chain links TRBV6-5 to TRBJ1-5, with D possibly being TRBD1 (5 bases). Per the germline V gene, CDR1 is MNHEY and CDR2 is SVGAGI. Trimming stripped 7 bases from V and 9 bases from J, with 19 bases between. The CDR3 extends over 14 amino acids. The CDR3 loop is CASTNRQLLRPQHF. CDR3 DNA sequence: TGTGCCAGCACGAACAGGCAGCTCCTCAGGCCCCAGCATTTT.

The chain recombines TRBV2 with TRBJ2-7; maybe TRBD2 (7 bases). Germline CDR1 and CDR2: SNHLY and FYNNEI. Trimming left V 9 bases short and J 6 bases short, with 21 bases between. This CDR3 is 14 amino acids long. CDR3 DNA: TGTGCCAGTTCCGGGGGGCGGGAAGGGCGCGAGCAGTACTTC. Translation gives CASSGGREGREQYF.

The chain uses TRBV4-1 and TRBJ2-7, with a possible D match to TRBD2 (5 bases). Germline V CDR1 and CDR2: MGHRA, YSYEKL. The CDR3 totals 13 residues. The ends were cut back, 4 bases at V and 5 bases at J, with 12 bases in the middle. The CDR3 nucleotides read TGCGCCAGCAGCCCCCGAGCGGCCAACGAGCAGTACTTC. Translating gives CASSPRAANEQYF.

The chain recombines TRBV2 with TRBJ2-3, with 9 nucleotides matching TRBD2. J gave up 2 bases and V 8 bases, and 5 bases lay outside the gene matches. Germline V gene data show CDR1 as SNHLY and CDR2 as FYNNEI. This CDR3 has 14 amino acids. The CDR3 protein is CASEEREDTDTQYF. For the CDR3, the DNA is TGTGCCAGCGAGGAGCGGGAGGACACAGATACGCAGTATTTT.

This rearrangement joins TRBV10-1 to TRBJ2-7; 7 nucleotides align to TRBD1. The germline CDR1 and CDR2 sequences are WNHNN and SYGVQD (reference sequence). This CDR3 comprises 15 residues. The V and J ends lost 6 bases and 1 base, in that order; junction bases with no gene match: 9. CDR3 nucleotide sequence: TGCGCCAGCAGGAAAACAGGGGCGACTTCCTACGAGCAGTACTTC. Its translation is CASRKTGATSYEQYF.

CDR3 DNA sequence: TGTGCCACCAGCTGGACTAGCGGGGTCGGAGAGACCCAGTACTTC. Amino acids: CATSWTSGVGETQYF. V usage is TRBV15 and J usage is TRBJ2-5, with 12 nucleotides matching TRBD2. Trimming took 5 bases from V and 4 from J; bases not matched to a gene: 5. CDR3 size: 15 residues. The germline CDR1 and CDR2 sequences are LNHNV and YYDKDF (reference sequence).

This chain links TRBV9 with TRBJ2-7; possible D gene TRBD2, 6 bases. Germline V gene lookup returns CDR1 SGDLS and CDR2 YYNGEE. This CDR3 region has 12 residues. V was pared by 4 bases and J by 6 bases, with 11 bases between. The CDR3 region has the DNA TGTGCCAGCAGCCGCGGGGTGGGCGAGCAGTACTTC. Its protein is CASSRGVGEQYF.

This clone appeared once. The CDR3 bases are TGCGCCAGCAGCCCCATCGGGAGCCGAACCGGGGAGCTGTTTTTT. It codes for CASSPIGSRTGELFF. The chain employs TRBV5-1 and TRBJ2-2, with a possible D match to TRBD2 (6 bases). The CDR3 totals 15 residues. V lost 4 bases, J lost 5 bases, and 15 bases lay in between. Per the germline V gene, CDR1 is SGHRS and CDR2 is YFSETQ.

With respect to this clone: Other nucleotide sequences in the sample specify the same CDR3. The chain combines TRBV28 with TRBJ1-2, with D tentatively TRBD1 (5 bases). The CDR3 runs 13 residues. CDR1 and CDR2 from the germline V gene are MDHEN and SYDVKM. Trimming pared 2 bases from V and 4 bases from J, leaving 8 bases between. The DNA for the CDR3 is TGTGCCAGCAGTTTAGGGGCCGTCTATGGCTACACCTTC. Protein product: CASSLGAVYGYTF.

The V gene is TRBV6-5, the J gene TRBJ2-3; D gene unclear. Trimming took 5 bases from V and 5 from J, leaving 11 bases between them. The CDR3 consists of 13 residues. Germline assignment: CDR1 MNHEY and CDR2 SVGAGI. CDR3 coding DNA: TGTGCCAGCAGTCTCCTTCCTCGAGATACGCAGTATTTT. Translated: CASSLLPRDTQYF.

This CDR3 is CASSQETAGAQSDTQYF. CDR3 DNA: TGTGCCAGCAGCCAAGAAACGGCGGGGGCGCAATCAGATACGCAGTATTTT. This rearrangement joins TRBV3-1 (or the pseudogene TRBV3-2) to TRBJ2-3; maybe TRBD2 (7 bases). Looked up from germline, CDR1 is LGHDT and CDR2 is YNNKEL (reference sequence). This CDR3 comprises 17 residues. The ends were cut back, 0 bases at V and 4 bases at J, with 17 bases in the middle.

In this sample, this clone turned up a few times. V usage is TRBV6-1 and J usage is TRBJ1-1, with D uncertain. Germline loops: CDR1 MNHNS, CDR2 SASEGT. This CDR3 is 14 amino acids long. V dropped 10 bases and J dropped 1 base, with 16 bases sitting between them. The CDR3 nucleotides read TGTGCCATCCGTGAAGGCCAGCGGAACACTGAAGCTTTCTTT. Its translation: CAIREGQRNTEAFF.

The chain combines TRBV5-1 with TRBJ2-7; tentative D call: TRBD2 (6 bases). V shed 0 bases and J shed 4 bases, with 11 bases lying between them. Germline CDR1 reads SGHRS; CDR2 reads YFSETQ. The CDR3 length is 14 residues. CDR3 in amino acids: CASSLDGLPYEQYF. The DNA for the CDR3 is TGCGCCAGCAGCTTGGACGGACTACCTTACGAGCAGTACTTC.

The rearrangement joins TRBV9 to TRBJ1-2, with 10 nucleotides matching TRBD1. The CDR3 length is 16 residues. V lost 7 bases to trimming and J lost 5 bases; unmatched junction nucleotides: 14. The germline CDR1 and CDR2 sequences are SGDLS and YYNGEE. CDR3 region: CASQRTGGAVGYGYTF. The CDR3 DNA sequence: TGTGCCAGCCAGCGGACAGGGGGGGCTGTTGGTTATGGCTACACCTTC.

The rearrangement joins TRBV10-3 to TRBJ2-7; D possibly corresponds to TRBD2 (6 bases). The CDR3 has 13 amino acids. Trimming cost V 6 bases and J 2 bases, with 11 bases left between them. Germline CDR1 is ENHRY and CDR2 is SYGVKD. The CDR3 here is CAIRVPGAYEQYF. In DNA form, the CDR3 reads TGTGCCATCAGAGTCCCGGGGGCCTACGAGCAGTACTTC.

The chain recombines TRBV7-8 with TRBJ1-3; 8 positions match TRBD1. This CDR3 is 16 amino acids long. V was pared by 0 bases and J by 5 bases, with 6 bases of the junction left unmatched. CDR1 and CDR2 (germline): SGHVS, FQNEAQ. The CDR3 DNA follows: TGTGCCAGCAGCTTAGCATATGGGACAGGTAGAAACACCATATATTTT. Amino acid sequence: CASSLAYGTGRNTIYF.

J is TRBJ1-3 and V is TRBV5-8; D possibly corresponds to TRBD1 (5 bases). V shed 2 bases and J shed 4 bases, with 19 bases lying between them. Germline V gene data show CDR1 as SGHTS and CDR2 as YDEGEE. This CDR3 contains 17 residues. The CDR3 region is CASSFGSQGAGGNTIYF. The CDR3 DNA follows: TGTGCCAGCAGCTTCGGGTCCCAAGGGGCTGGAGGAAACACCATATATTTT.

This clone was found once. The genes are TRBV19 and TRBJ1-4; D ambiguous. From germline, CDR1 is LNHDA and CDR2 SQIVND (reference sequence). Trimming left V 3 bases short and J 14 bases short, with 10 bases between. The CDR3 length is 11 residues. CDR3 DNA: TGTGCCAGTAGTATTGGCGGGAATCTGTTTTTT. Protein: CASSIGGNLFF.

This chain links TRBV4-1 with TRBJ1-2; 9 bases align to TRBD1. Germline CDR1 is MGHRA and CDR2 is YSYEKL. J was trimmed by 4 bases and V by 1 base; bases with no gene match: 7. The CDR3 length is 16 residues. CDR3 protein: CASSQVPGDRVYGYTF. In DNA, the CDR3 is TGCGCCAGCAGCCAAGTCCCGGGGGACAGGGTCTATGGCTACACCTTC.

The chain is built from TRBV5-1 and TRBJ1-4, with 7 bases fitting TRBD1. Germline lookup yields CDR1 SGHRS and CDR2 YFSETQ. The CDR3 is 16 residues long. The V and J ends lost 4 bases and 1 base, in that order; junction bases with no gene match: 7. DNA of the CDR3: TGCGCCAGCAGCACGACAGGGTTCGGAACTAATGAAAAACTGTTTTTT. Its translation is CASSTTGFGTNEKLFF.

The V and J genes are TRBV18 and TRBJ1-1; a weak D match, TRBD1 (5 bases). The length of the CDR3 is 15 residues. Trimming removed 4 bases at V and 3 bases at J, with 15 bases between. The V gene's germline CDR1 is KGHSH and CDR2 LQKENI. Here the CDR3 DNA reads TGTGCCAGCTCACTCCGACAGACCCGGGACACTGAAGCTTTCTTT. This translates into CASSLRQTRDTEAFF.

This clone was found once. The chain employs TRBV5-4 and TRBJ1-4, with 8 bases identical to TRBD1. The V segment lost 0 bases and the J segment 3 bases; nucleotides outside the gene matches: 1. CDR3 size: 15 residues. Germline loops: CDR1 SGHNT, CDR2 YYREEE (reference sequence). CDR3: CASSLATGANEKLFF. The CDR3 nucleotides read TGTGCCAGCAGCTTGGCGACAGGGGCTAATGAAAAACTGTTTTTT. Full variable domain (missing parts from reference TRBV5-4 and TRBJ1-4): ETGVTQSPTHLIKTRGQQVTLRCSSQSGHNTVSWYQQALGQGPQFIFQYYREEENGRGNFPPRFSGLQFPNYSSELNVNALELDDSALYLCASSLATGANEKLFFGSGTQLSVL.